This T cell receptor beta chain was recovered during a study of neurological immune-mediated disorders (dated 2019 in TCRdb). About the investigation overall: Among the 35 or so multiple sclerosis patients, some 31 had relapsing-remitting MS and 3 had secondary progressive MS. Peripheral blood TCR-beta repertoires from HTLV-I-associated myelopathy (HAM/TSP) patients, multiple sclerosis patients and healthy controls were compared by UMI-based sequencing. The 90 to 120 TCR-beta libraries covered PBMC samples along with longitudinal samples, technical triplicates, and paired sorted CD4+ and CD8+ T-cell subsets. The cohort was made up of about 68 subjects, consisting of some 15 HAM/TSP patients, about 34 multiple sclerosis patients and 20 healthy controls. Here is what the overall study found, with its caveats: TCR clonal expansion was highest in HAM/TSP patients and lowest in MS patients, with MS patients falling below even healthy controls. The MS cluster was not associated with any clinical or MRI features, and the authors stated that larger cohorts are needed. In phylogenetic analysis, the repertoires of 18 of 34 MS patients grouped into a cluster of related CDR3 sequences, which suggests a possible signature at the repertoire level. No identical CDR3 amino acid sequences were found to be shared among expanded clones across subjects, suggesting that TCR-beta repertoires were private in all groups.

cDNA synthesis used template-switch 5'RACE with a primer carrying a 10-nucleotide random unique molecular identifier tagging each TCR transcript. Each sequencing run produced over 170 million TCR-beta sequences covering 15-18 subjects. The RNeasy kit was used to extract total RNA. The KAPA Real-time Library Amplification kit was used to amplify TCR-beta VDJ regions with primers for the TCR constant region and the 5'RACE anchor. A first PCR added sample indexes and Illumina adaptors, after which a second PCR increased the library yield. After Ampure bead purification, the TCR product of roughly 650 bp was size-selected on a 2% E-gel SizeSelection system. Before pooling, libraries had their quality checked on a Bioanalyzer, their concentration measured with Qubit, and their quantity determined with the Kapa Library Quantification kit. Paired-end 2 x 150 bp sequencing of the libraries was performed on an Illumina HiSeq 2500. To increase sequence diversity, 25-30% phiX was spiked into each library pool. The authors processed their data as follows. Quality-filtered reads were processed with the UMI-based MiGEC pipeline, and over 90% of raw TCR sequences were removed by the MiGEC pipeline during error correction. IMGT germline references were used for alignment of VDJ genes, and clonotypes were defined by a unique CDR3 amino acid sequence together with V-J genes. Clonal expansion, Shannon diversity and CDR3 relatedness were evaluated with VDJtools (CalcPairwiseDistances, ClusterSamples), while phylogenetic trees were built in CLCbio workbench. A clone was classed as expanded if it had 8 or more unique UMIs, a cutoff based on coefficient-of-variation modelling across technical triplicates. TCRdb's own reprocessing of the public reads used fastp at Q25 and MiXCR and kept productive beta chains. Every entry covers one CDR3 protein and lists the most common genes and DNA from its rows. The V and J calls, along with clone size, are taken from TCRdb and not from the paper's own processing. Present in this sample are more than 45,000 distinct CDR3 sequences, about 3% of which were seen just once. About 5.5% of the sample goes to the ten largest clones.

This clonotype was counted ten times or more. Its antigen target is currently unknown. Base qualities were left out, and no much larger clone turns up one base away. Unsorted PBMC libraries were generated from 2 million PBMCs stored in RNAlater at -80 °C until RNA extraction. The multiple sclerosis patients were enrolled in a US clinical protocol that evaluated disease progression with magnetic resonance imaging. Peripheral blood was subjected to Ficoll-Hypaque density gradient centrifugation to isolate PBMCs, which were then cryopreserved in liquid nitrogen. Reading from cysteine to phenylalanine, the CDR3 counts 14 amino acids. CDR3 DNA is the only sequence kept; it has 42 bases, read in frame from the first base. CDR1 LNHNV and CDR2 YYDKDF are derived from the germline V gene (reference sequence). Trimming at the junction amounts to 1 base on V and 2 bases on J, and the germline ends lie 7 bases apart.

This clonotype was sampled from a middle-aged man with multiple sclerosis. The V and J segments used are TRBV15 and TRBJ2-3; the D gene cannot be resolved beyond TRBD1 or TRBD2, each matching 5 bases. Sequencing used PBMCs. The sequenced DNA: TGTGCCACCAGCAGAGGGGACGCCACAGATACGCAGTATTTT. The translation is CATSRGDATDTQYF.